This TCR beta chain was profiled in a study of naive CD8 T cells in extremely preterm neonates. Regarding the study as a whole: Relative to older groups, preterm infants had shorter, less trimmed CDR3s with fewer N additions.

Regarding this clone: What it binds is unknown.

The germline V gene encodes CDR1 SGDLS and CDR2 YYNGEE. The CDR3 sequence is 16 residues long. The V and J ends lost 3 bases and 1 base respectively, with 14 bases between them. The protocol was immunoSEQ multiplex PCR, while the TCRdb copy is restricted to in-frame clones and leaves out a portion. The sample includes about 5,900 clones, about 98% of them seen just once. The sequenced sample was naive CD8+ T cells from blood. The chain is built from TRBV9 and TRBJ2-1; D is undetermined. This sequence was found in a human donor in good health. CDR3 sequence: CASSGPTVPSYNEQFF. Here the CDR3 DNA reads TGTGCCAGCAGCGGACCTACAGTTCCTTCCTACAATGAGCAGTTCTTC.